Below are 23 T cell receptor beta chains sequenced from a single sample in a study of somatic mutations in cytotoxic T cells in rheumatoid arthritis. The table came from immunoSEQ multiplex PCR; TCRdb's copy has only in-frame clones and leaves some out. The sample includes approximately 14,000 clones, around 68% of them seen just once. The sequencing input was CD8+ T cells sorted from blood. The receptor set was obtained from an adult with rheumatoid arthritis.

V is TRBV7-9 and J is TRBJ2-1; 16 positions match TRBD2. Germline V gene lookup returns CDR1 SEHNR and CDR2 FQNEAQ (reference sequence). With V trimmed by 5 bases and J by 6 bases, 7 bases remained unmatched. The CDR3 extends over 17 amino acids. The CDR3 is CASSGTSGGASSNEQFF. The CDR3 bases are TGTGCCAGCAGCGGGACTAGCGGGGGGGCCAGTAGCAATGAGCAGTTCTTC.

The table lists this clone with a count of one. The chain employs TRBV7-9 and TRBJ2-1, with D possibly being TRBD1 (6 bases). CDR3 length: 15 amino acids. Trimming removed 3 bases at V and 3 bases at J, with 12 bases between. Germline V gives CDR1 SEHNR, CDR2 FQNEAQ (reference sequence). The DNA for the CDR3 is TGTGCCAGCAGCTTTCAACAGGGTGGCTACAATGAGCAGTTCTTC. Translation: CASSFQQGGYNEQFF.

V is TRBV6-4 and J is TRBJ2-2, with D possibly being TRBD2 (6 bases). Germline values: CDR1 MRHNA, CDR2 SNTAGT. Trimming cost V 3 bases and J 6 bases, with 14 bases left between them. This CDR3 has 15 amino acids. CDR3 DNA sequence: TGTGCCAGCAGTGATCGGGCGGGAACGGCCGGGGAGCTGTTTTTT. Its translation: CASSDRAGTAGELFF.

This clone was picked up a small number of times. V usage is TRBV29-1 and J usage is TRBJ2-2, with D hard to call. In germline, CDR1 is SQVTM, CDR2 ANQGSEA. There are 15 residues in the CDR3. The ends were cut back, 2 bases at V and 0 bases at J, with 10 bases in the middle. CDR3 nucleotides: TGCAGCGTTGAATTTCTTGGCACGAACACCGGGGAGCTGTTTTTT. It translates to CSVEFLGTNTGELFF.

The chain combines TRBV10-3 with TRBJ2-4; 9 bases match TRBD1. The germline V gene has CDR1 ENHRY and CDR2 SYGVKD. The CDR3 loop spans 17 amino acids. The trim removed 0 bases at V and 2 bases at J, leaving 5 bases unmatched. Here the CDR3 DNA reads TGTGCCATCAGTGAGTCGCGACAGGGGGTTTCCAAAAACATTCAGTACTTC. Translated, it gives CAISESRQGVSKNIQYF.

The genes are TRBV6-1 and TRBJ1-1; a weak D match, TRBD1 (5 bases). Trimming cost V 2 bases and J 6 bases, with 10 bases left between them. The CDR3 has 13 residues. Germline V lookup: CDR1 MNHNS, CDR2 SASEGT. The CDR3 DNA is TGTGCCAGCAGTGAAAGGGGTGTGGCTGAAGCTTTCTTT. It specifies CASSERGVAEAFF.

This chain uses TRBV25-1 with TRBJ2-7, with TRBD2 as a possible D gene (6 bases). Per the germline V gene, CDR1 is MGHDK and CDR2 is SYGVNS. The V gene lost 3 bases and the J gene lost 2 bases, with 8 bases spanning the gap. The CDR3 contains 13 residues. The CDR3 DNA is TGTGCCAGCAGTGAGCGGGAAACCTACGAGCAGTACTTC. It specifies CASSERETYEQYF.

The chain couples TRBV19 to TRBJ2-7, with D possibly being TRBD1 (6 bases). CDR3 length: 13 amino acids. V was trimmed by 3 bases and J by 2 bases, leaving 8 bases between them. Germline CDR1 is LNHDA and CDR2 is SQIVND (reference sequence). CDR3 in amino acids: CASSMDRTYEQYF. The CDR3 DNA is TGTGCCAGTAGTATGGACAGAACCTACGAGCAGTACTTC.

The CDR3 loop is CASKSPGGTQYF. CDR3 DNA sequence: TGTGCCAGCAAATCACCCGGGGGTACGCAGTATTTT. This chain uses TRBV2 with TRBJ2-3; the D gene is possibly TRBD2 (6 bases). The CDR3 loop spans 12 amino acids. Germline V gene sequence: CDR1 SNHLY, CDR2 FYNNEI. Trimming shortened V by 7 bases and J by 8 bases, and 13 bases separated the two germline ends.

The V and J genes are TRBV19 and TRBJ2-7, with 10 bases fitting TRBD1. J gave up 3 bases and V 5 bases, and 4 bases lay outside the gene matches. Germline V lookup: CDR1 LNHDA, CDR2 SQIVND (reference sequence). This CDR3 spans 14 amino acids. CDR3 nucleotide sequence: TGTGCCAGTAGTCCGGGACAGGGGATCTACGAGCAGTACTTC. This sequence encodes CASSPGQGIYEQYF.

The chain carries TRBV28 and TRBJ1-2; 7 bases are a match to TRBD1. V lost 7 bases to trimming and J lost 5 bases; unmatched junction nucleotides: 19. The length of the CDR3 is 17 residues. Germline V gene data show CDR1 as MDHEN and CDR2 as SYDVKM. The CDR3 protein is CASTLRVPGQRTYGYTF. CDR3 coding DNA: TGTGCCAGCACCCTTAGGGTTCCGGGACAGCGAACATATGGCTACACCTTC.

This clone was observed a handful of times. The chain links TRBV10-1 to TRBJ2-7; D remains unclear. The germline CDR1 and CDR2 sequences are WNHNN and SYGVQD (reference sequence). CDR3 length: 13 amino acids. V shed 7 bases and J shed 2 bases, with 12 bases lying between them. CDR3 bases: TGCGCCAGCATTTCCGGGTCGACCTACGAGCAGTACTTC. It specifies CASISGSTYEQYF.

This clone showed up just once. The rearrangement uses TRBV27 and TRBJ2-4; D possibly corresponds to TRBD1 (6 bases). V gave up 5 bases and J gave up 0 bases, with 17 bases separating them. Germline lookup yields CDR1 MNHEY and CDR2 SMNVEV (reference sequence). The CDR3 contains 17 residues. The CDR3: CASSEDARGLAKNIQYF. The CDR3 DNA reads as TGTGCCAGCAGTGAAGATGCAAGGGGGTTAGCCAAAAACATTCAGTACTTC.

The chain has TRBV10-3 and TRBJ2-7; TRBD2 matches at 13 bases. Germline CDR1 and CDR2: ENHRY and SYGVKD. The trim removed 6 bases at V and 6 bases at J, leaving 11 bases unmatched. The CDR3 totals 16 residues. CDR3: CAISSPGTSGVGEQYF. CDR3 DNA sequence: TGTGCCATCAGCTCCCCTGGGACTAGCGGGGTCGGCGAGCAGTACTTC.

The CDR3 loop reads CASSQEGGGGIQYF. CDR3 DNA sequence: TGCGCCAGCAGCCAAGAGGGAGGGGGCGGCATTCAGTACTTC. The chain is built from TRBV4-1 and TRBJ2-4; D could derive from TRBD1 or TRBD2 (7 bases each). This CDR3 has 14 residues. CDR1 and CDR2 (germline): MGHRA, YSYEKL. Trimming took off 0 bases at V and 9 bases at J, with 12 bases between the two ends.

The rearrangement uses TRBV5-8 and TRBJ2-1; 7 nucleotides match TRBD2. This CDR3 is 15 amino acids long. The ends lost 3 bases at V and 2 bases at J; junction bases unmatched: 5. The germline CDR1 and CDR2 sequences are SGHTS and YDEGEE. The CDR3 sequence: CASSSRSGAYNEQFF. The CDR3 DNA reads as TGTGCCAGCAGCTCCCGGAGCGGGGCCTACAATGAGCAGTTCTTC.

The chain uses TRBV6-5 and TRBJ2-7; D is unclear. V gave up 2 bases and J gave up 6 bases, with 5 bases separating them. Germline V gene lookup returns CDR1 MNHEY and CDR2 SVGAGI. The CDR3 loop spans 11 amino acids. DNA for the CDR3: TGTGCCAGCAGTTACGGCGTCGAGCAGTACTTC. This codes for CASSYGVEQYF.

The chain recombines TRBV6-6 with TRBJ1-2; D is uncertain. Germline CDR1 is MNHNY and CDR2 is SVGAGI (reference sequence). The CDR3 totals 13 residues. Between the trimmed V and J ends, which lost 7 bases and 4 bases, there was a span of 13 bases. Here the CDR3 reads CASIRGGSYGYTF. DNA of the CDR3: TGTGCCAGCATTCGTGGAGGGAGCTATGGCTACACCTTC.

J is TRBJ2-5 and V is TRBV7-6, with 10 bases fitting TRBD2. The J call is uncertain, as TRBJ2-7 better fits the DNA end. Germline V gives CDR1 SGHVS, CDR2 FNYEAQ. The CDR3 sequence is 16 residues long. The CDR3 sequence is CASSPYSGGSPYEQYF. In DNA, the CDR3 is TGTGCCAGCAGCCCTTATAGCGGGGGGTCTCCTTACGAGCAGTACTTC.

CDR3 coding DNA: TGTGCCAGCAGCTTGACTAGCGGCAAATACAATGAGCAGTTCTTC. It is translated as CASSLTSGKYNEQFF. This chain links TRBV5-5 with TRBJ2-1; 8 bases match TRBD2. CDR1 is SGHKS, CDR2 YYEKEE, per germline (reference sequence). This CDR3 has 15 residues. Losses at the gene ends were 1 base for V and 4 bases for J; bases not matched to a gene: 4.

The rearrangement uses TRBV30 and TRBJ1-6; D not certain. Germline lookup yields CDR1 GTSNPN and CDR2 SVGIG (reference sequence). The V end lost 2 bases, the J end lost 10 bases, and 6 bases lay between the germline ends. This CDR3 contains 11 residues. CDR3 DNA sequence: TGTGCCTGGAGTTCTGTATCACCCCTCCACTTT. Amino acid sequence: CAWSSVSPLHF. Filled out from reference TRBV30 and TRBJ1-6, the complete variable domain reads SQTIHQWPATLVQPVGSPLSLECTVEGTSNPNLYWYRQAAGRGLQLLFYSVGIGQISSEVPQNLSASRPQDRQFILSSKKLLLSDSGFYLCAWSSVSPLHFGNGTRLTVT.

The V and J genes are TRBV11-3 and TRBJ2-3; 9 bases are shared with TRBD1. The V gene end was trimmed by 3 bases and the J gene end by 6 bases; junction bases not matched to a gene: 7. Looked up from germline, CDR1 is SGHNT and CDR2 is YENEEA. The CDR3 totals 15 residues. CDR3 amino acids: CASSLGQGSFDTQYF. For the CDR3, the DNA is TGTGCCAGCAGCTTGGGACAGGGTAGTTTTGATACGCAGTATTTT. The full variable domain, rest sourced from reference TRBV11-3 and TRBJ2-3, is EAGVVQSPRYKIIEKKQPVAFWCNPISGHNTLYWYLQNLGQGPELLIRYENEEAVDDSQLPKDRFSAERLKGVDSTLKIQPAELGDSAVYLCASSLGQGSFDTQYFGPGTRLTVL.

This clone was found a few times. This chain links TRBV27 with TRBJ2-3; no clear D gene. From germline, CDR1 is MNHEY and CDR2 SMNVEV (reference sequence). The V end was cut by 5 bases, the J end by 0 bases, with 9 bases between. This CDR3 contains 14 residues. CDR3 in DNA: TGTGCCAGCAGTCCCCAAGGTAGCACAGATACGCAGTATTTT. It yields the protein CASSPQGSTDTQYF.